The following is a TCR beta chain sequence with its context. Some clones are missing from TCRdb's copy, which holds only in-frame ones; the method was immunoSEQ multiplex PCR. The sample has around 85,000 clones; less than 95% are singletons. Blood sampling was done at baseline, cycle 4 day 1, and cycle 7 day 1. This sample is part of a study of OX40 agonist ivuxolimab in advanced cancers. Here the sequenced sample was CD4+ or CD8+ T cells sorted from blood, taken in a trial of the OX40 agonist ivuxolimab. The receptor was isolated from an adult with an advanced solid tumor such as melanoma, head and neck, liver or kidney cancer.

The CDR3 spells CAWSLGGASRNTIYF. The CDR3 region has the DNA TGTGCCTGGAGTCTAGGGGGCGCATCCAGAAACACCATATATTTT. The chain carries TRBV30 and TRBJ1-3; 7 positions match TRBD1. The CDR3 extends over 15 amino acids. From germline, CDR1 is GTSNPN and CDR2 SVGIG (reference sequence). The ends lost 2 bases at V and 5 bases at J; junction bases unmatched: 9.